These T cell receptor beta chains were read from a single sample in a study of blood T cell repertoires in COVID-19. TCRdb's copy holds only in-frame clones and misses some; the assay was immunoSEQ multiplex PCR. The sample has a few hundred thousand clones, approximately 89% seen once. Sequencing was performed on peripheral blood. These receptor sequences come from a woman between 45 and 65 years old with COVID-19, enrolled during active disease. Both conserved end residues are part of each CDR3. A D gene is named only where the DNA matches it firmly. A row's size may be missing; if present it is once, few, many or a size class.

v_call d_call clone_size cdr3_aa
TRBV7-7 - - CASSLSSRGIQYF
TRBV5-5 TRBD1 - CASSLAGGKPYEQYF
TRBV6-4 TRBD1 - CASSDSTGGADTQYF
TRBV2 TRBD1 once CASTLDRGPTDTQYF
TRBV2 TRBD1 - CASLEQGAGTEAFF
TRBV13 TRBD1 - CASSPPDRGYNEQFF
TRBV5-1 - once CASSLWQGDYGYTF
TRBV11-2 TRBD1 - CASSLGTGPYYGYTF
TRBV6-2/TRBV6-3 - - CASSRRGNQPQHF
TRBV4-1 TRBD2 - CASSQVWLAANYTQYF
TRBV3-1/TRBV3-2 TRBD1 - CASSPGTGEGYF
TRBV14 - - CASSPYLDRLGNTIYF
TRBV27 - - CASSPSSYEQYF
TRBV7-2 - - CASSSGGASGNTIYF
TRBV2 TRBD1 - CASAGTENREGNQPQHF
TRBV27 - - CASSFSVNEQFF
TRBV23-1 - - CASWLRESSGNTIYF
TRBV18 - - CASSPVLRDEQYF
TRBV7-9 TRBD1 - CASSLNIGTGVNSPLHF
TRBV3-1/TRBV3-2 - - CASSPQTASYEQYF
TRBV5-6 TRBD1 - CASSLVPQGALYNEQFF
TRBV11-3 - once CASSFGRAIQPQHF
TRBV7-3 - - CASSLGGNSYGYTF
TRBV24-1 - - CATSDRESTEAFF
TRBV6-5 - - CASSYRGAGYEQYF
TRBV12-3/TRBV12-4 - - CASSQTSYLQFF
TRBV29-1 TRBD1 - CSVAGQGGYEQYF
TRBV4-2 TRBD2 - CASSLVRTSGAYNEQFF
TRBV6-5 - many CASTEGGNQPQHF
TRBV7-9 TRBD1 - CASSLGQGATEAFF
TRBV19 - - CASSIWGQGSNQPQHF
TRBV24-1 - - CATSDPQINYGYTF
TRBV27 - - CASSRGLTSTDTQYF
TRBV24-1 - - CATSDPTATTYEQYF
TRBV5-6 TRBD1 - CASSLSGTGAEKLFF
TRBV3-1/TRBV3-2 TRBD2 - CASRASGSTDTQYF
TRBV5-4 - once CASSGGVNTEAFF
TRBV5-1 TRBD2 - CASSLRGGTSTGELFF
TRBV29-1 TRBD1 - CSLGQGDYGYTF
TRBV29-1 TRBD1 - CSVWTGLKAYGYTF
TRBV5-5 - - CASTLRRDFNYGYTF
TRBV18 TRBD1 - CASSPDRATEAFF
TRBV19 - few CASSNLAGAGYTF
TRBV6-5 - - CASSREFSGNTIYF
TRBV5-1 - - CASSLRGANYGYTF
TRBV7-7 - - CASSFGQGYGETQYF
TRBV9 TRBD2 - CASSVEGGGAYEQYF
TRBV27 TRBD1 - CASSPRQGFTVANVLTF
TRBV12-3/TRBV12-4 - - CASRPGVSGTQYF
TRBV6-5 TRBD1 - CASSFLDRGYPEAFF
TRBV28 - - CASSFRQSYGYTF
TRBV7-8 - - CASSLVAASTGELFF
TRBV5-6 TRBD2 - CASSLGSGGYEQYF
TRBV7-2 - - CASSFSGGGKETQYF
TRBV5-1 TRBD1 - CASSPGQKLAYTF